A single sample gave rise to the 7 T cell receptor beta chains below, sequenced in a study of technical replicates of blood from several donors (TCRdb year 2017). Libraries came from the immunoSEQ multiplex PCR assay. TCRdb retrieved this table from immuneACCESS and kept in-frame rearrangements only. Not all clones are present; in checked studies, unresolved V genes account for under half, and no reason is known for the remainder. The sample records around 57,000 clones, more than 95% of which are singletons. Approximately 0.18% of the sample comes from the top ten. The sample comprised T cells isolated from PBMCs. Receptor source: a human donor in good health.

The chain uses TRBV7-9 and TRBJ1-1; possibly TRBD1 for D (5 bases). V lost 2 bases and J lost 3, with 10 bases in between. Germline V lookup: CDR1 SEHNR, CDR2 FQNEAQ (reference sequence). CDR3 length: 14 residues. CDR3 coding DNA: TGTGCCAGCAGCTTATCAGCAGGGCACACTGAAGCTTTCTTT. It encodes CASSLSAGHTEAFF.

The table lists this clone with a count of one. V is TRBV9 and J is TRBJ2-5; D not resolved. The CDR3 runs 13 residues. The ends were cut back, 0 bases at V and 5 bases at J, with 8 bases in the middle. Germline CDR1 SGDLS, CDR2 YYNGEE. The CDR3 is CASSVGLVETQYF. The CDR3 nucleotides read TGTGCCAGCAGCGTAGGGCTAGTGGAGACCCAGTACTTC. Full variable domain (remainder filled in from reference TRBV9 and TRBJ2-5): DSGVTQTPKHLITATGQRVTLRCSPRSGDLSVYWYQQSLDQGLQFLIQYYNGEERAKGNILERFSAQQFPDLHSELNLSSLELGDSALYFCASSVGLVETQYFGPGTRLLVL.

The CDR3 loop reads CASSPVIDSRGYTF. CDR3 coding DNA: TGTGCCAGCTCACCCGTGATCGACAGCCGTGGCTACACCTTC. This chain links TRBV18 with TRBJ1-2; tentative D call: TRBD1 (5 bases). The germline CDR1 and CDR2 sequences are KGHSH and LQKENI. The CDR3 consists of 14 residues. Trimming removed 3 bases at V and 7 bases at J, with 15 bases between.

This chain connects TRBV28 to TRBJ1-5, with 8 bases matching TRBD1. This CDR3 is built from 16 residues. Germline V lookup: CDR1 MDHEN, CDR2 SYDVKM. The V gene end was trimmed by 3 bases and the J gene end by 8 bases; junction bases not matched to a gene: 12. The CDR3 region has the DNA TGTGCCAGCAGTTTGAGGGGACAGGCTATGGGAGAGCCCCAGCATTTT. This encodes CASSLRGQAMGEPQHF.

This chain connects TRBV6-5 to TRBJ2-1; 7 bases align to TRBD1. Germline V gives CDR1 MNHEY, CDR2 SVGAGI. The CDR3 sequence is 15 residues long. The V and J ends lost 8 bases and 5 bases, in that order; junction bases with no gene match: 12. The CDR3, as DNA: TGTGCCAGCGGCCTGACAGGGTGGACCAACAATGAGCAGTTCTTC. Translating it yields CASGLTGWTNNEQFF.

The sample holds one count of this clone. The rearrangement uses TRBV27 and TRBJ2-4, with 16 bases matching TRBD2. Looked up from germline, CDR1 is MNHEY and CDR2 is SMNVEV (reference sequence). J gave up 1 base and V 5 bases, and 8 bases lay outside the gene matches. The CDR3 is made up of 19 amino acids. The CDR3 is CASSPLGLAGGSAKNIQYF. As DNA, the CDR3 is TGTGCCAGCAGTCCCCTGGGACTAGCGGGAGGGTCCGCCAAAAACATTCAGTACTTC.

The gene calls are TRBV11-2 and TRBJ2-1; D not certain. With 4 bases removed from V and 5 bases from J, the gap between germline ends came to 12 bases. CDR1 is SGHAT, CDR2 FQNNGV, per germline. CDR3 length equals 14 residues. The CDR3 here is CASSSGTTNNEQFF. In DNA, the CDR3 is TGTGCCAGCAGCTCCGGCACTACAAACAATGAGCAGTTCTTC.